Detailed here is one TCR beta chain. Its antigen is not known. Clones were sequenced by immunoSEQ multiplex PCR, and TCRdb holds only the in-frame ones, with some missing. The sample holds around 500,000 clones; approximately 78% are singletons and the top ten take around 12%. This CDR3 contains 15 residues. The J segment lost 1 base and the V segment lost 6 bases, leaving 5 bases of the junction unmatched. CDR1 and CDR2 (germline): MNHEY, SVGAGI. This sample was taken from a study of shared clonotypes between healthy human individuals. Findings and caveats of the study: Sequencing depth was expected to influence donor clonotype sharing.

This chain uses TRBV6-5 with TRBJ2-7; the match to TRBD2 covers 11 bases. Sequencing used PBMCs. This receptor was taken from a woman aged 40 to 50 in good health. Some clones in this sample may be carry-over from other donors' samples. The CDR3 DNA is TGTGCCAGCAGCGCACTAGCGGGAGCTTCCTACGAGCAGTACTTC. Translated, it gives CASSALAGASYEQYF.